The 5 T cell receptor beta chains below were found in one sample sequenced in a study of blood T cell repertoires in COVID-19. Data came from immunoSEQ multiplex PCR; TCRdb stores just in-frame clones and leaves some out. Of approximately 360,000 clones in the sample, roughly 90% are singletons; the top ten hold 0.95% to 1.5%. Input material: peripheral blood. Receptors originate from a man aged 35 to 55 with acute or convalescent COVID-19.

J is TRBJ2-1 and V is TRBV24-1; D may be TRBD1 (5 bases). Trimming took off 4 bases at V and 8 bases at J, with 14 bases between the two ends. Germline-derived CDR1 and CDR2 are KGHDR and SFDVKD. The CDR3 covers 14 residues. CDR3 nucleotide sequence: TGTGCCACCAGTGAGTTTCCACGACAGCATGAGCAGTTCTTC. Its protein is CATSEFPRQHEQFF.

The chain has TRBV6-6 and TRBJ1-5, with 11 bases matching TRBD1. Germline V gives CDR1 MNHNY, CDR2 SVGAGI (reference sequence). This CDR3 is built from 16 residues. The J segment lost 1 base and the V segment lost 5 bases, leaving 4 bases of the junction unmatched. CDR3 in amino acids: CASSRGQGASNQPQHF. CDR3 bases: TGTGCCAGCAGTCGAGGACAGGGGGCGAGCAATCAGCCCCAGCATTTT.

The J gene is TRBJ1-2, the V gene TRBV11-2; possibly TRBD1 for D (6 bases). The CDR3 consists of 13 residues. Germline V gene data show CDR1 as SGHAT and CDR2 as FQNNGV. V was cut by 5 bases and J by 8 bases, with 15 bases left in between. The CDR3 bases are TGTGCCAGCAGCACCGGACAGTTCTACGGCTACACCTTC. It codes for CASSTGQFYGYTF.

The chain carries TRBV5-5 and TRBJ2-5; TRBD1 matches at 9 bases. Germline V lookup: CDR1 SGHKS, CDR2 YYEKEE (reference sequence). This CDR3 has 15 residues. The trim removed 5 bases at V and 5 bases at J, leaving 10 bases unmatched. In DNA, the CDR3 is TGTGCCAGCAGTTTGACAGGGGGAAAGGGTGAGACCCAGTACTTC. Residues: CASSLTGGKGETQYF. Full variable domain (remainder filled in from reference TRBV5-5 and TRBJ2-5): DAGVTQSPTHLIKTRGQQVTLRCSPISGHKSVSWYQQVLGQGPQFIFQYYEKEERGRGNFPDRFSARQFPNYSSELNVNALLLGDSALYLCASSLTGGKGETQYFGPGTRLLVL.

The rearrangement uses TRBV6-6 and TRBJ2-5, with TRBD2 identical over 10 bases. J lost 5 bases, V lost 6 bases, and 6 bases had no gene match. The CDR3 is 14 residues long. Germline-derived CDR1 and CDR2 are MNHNY and SVGAGI (reference sequence). CDR3 residues: CASRSSGGAETQYF. The CDR3 DNA sequence: TGTGCCAGCAGATCCAGCGGGGGGGCGGAGACCCAGTACTTC.